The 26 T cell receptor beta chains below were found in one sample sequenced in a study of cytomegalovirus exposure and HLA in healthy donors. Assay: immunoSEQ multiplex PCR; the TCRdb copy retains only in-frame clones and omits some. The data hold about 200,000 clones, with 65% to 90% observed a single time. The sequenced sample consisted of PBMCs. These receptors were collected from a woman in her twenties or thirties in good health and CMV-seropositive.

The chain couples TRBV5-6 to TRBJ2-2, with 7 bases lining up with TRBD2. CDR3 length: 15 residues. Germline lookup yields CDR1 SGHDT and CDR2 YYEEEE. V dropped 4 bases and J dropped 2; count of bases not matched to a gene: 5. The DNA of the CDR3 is TGTGCCAGCAGCCTACTAGCGCCAAACACCGGGGAGCTGTTTTTT. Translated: CASSLLAPNTGELFF.

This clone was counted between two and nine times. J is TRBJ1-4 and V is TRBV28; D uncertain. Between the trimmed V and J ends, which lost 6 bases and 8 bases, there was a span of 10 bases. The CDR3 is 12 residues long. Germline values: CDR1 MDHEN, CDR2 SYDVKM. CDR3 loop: CASSRYSEKLFF. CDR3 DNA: TGTGCCAGCAGCCGATACAGCGAAAAACTGTTTTTT.

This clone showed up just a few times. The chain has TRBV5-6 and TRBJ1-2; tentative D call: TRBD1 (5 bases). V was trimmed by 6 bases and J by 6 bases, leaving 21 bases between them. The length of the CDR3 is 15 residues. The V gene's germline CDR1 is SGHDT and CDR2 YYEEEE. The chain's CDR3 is CASNPTVGVVDGYTF. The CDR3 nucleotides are TGTGCCAGCAACCCGACAGTAGGAGTCGTAGATGGCTACACCTTC.

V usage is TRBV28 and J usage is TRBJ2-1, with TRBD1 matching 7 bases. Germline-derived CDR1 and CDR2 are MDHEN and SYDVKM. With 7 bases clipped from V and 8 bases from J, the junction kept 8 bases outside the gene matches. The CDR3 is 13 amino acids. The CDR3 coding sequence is TGTGCCAGCACCGCCGGGACAGTGGATGAGCAGTTCTTC. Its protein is CASTAGTVDEQFF.

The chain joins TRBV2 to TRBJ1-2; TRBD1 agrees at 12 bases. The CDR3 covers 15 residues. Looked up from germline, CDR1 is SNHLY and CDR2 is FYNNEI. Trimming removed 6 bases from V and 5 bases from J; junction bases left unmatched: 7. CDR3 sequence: CASRGDRGRGYGYTF. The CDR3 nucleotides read TGTGCCAGCAGGGGGGACAGGGGGCGCGGATATGGCTACACCTTC.

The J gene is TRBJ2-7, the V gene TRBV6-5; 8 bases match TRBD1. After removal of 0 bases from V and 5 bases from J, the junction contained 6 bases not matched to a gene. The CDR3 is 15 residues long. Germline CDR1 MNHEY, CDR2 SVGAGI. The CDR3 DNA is TGTGCCAGCAGTTACTCGAGACAGGGGTTTAACGAGCAGTACTTC. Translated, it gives CASSYSRQGFNEQYF.

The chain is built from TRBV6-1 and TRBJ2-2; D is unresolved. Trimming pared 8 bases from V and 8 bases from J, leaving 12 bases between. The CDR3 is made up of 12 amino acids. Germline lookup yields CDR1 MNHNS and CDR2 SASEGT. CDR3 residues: CASRSDAGELFF. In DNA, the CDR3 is TGTGCCAGCCGGAGTGACGCAGGGGAGCTGTTTTTT.

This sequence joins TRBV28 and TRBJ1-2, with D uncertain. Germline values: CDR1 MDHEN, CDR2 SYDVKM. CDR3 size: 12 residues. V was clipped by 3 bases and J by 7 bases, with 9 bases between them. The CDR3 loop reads CASSLGRSGYTF. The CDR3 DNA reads TGTGCCAGCAGTTTGGGCAGGTCTGGCTACACCTTC.

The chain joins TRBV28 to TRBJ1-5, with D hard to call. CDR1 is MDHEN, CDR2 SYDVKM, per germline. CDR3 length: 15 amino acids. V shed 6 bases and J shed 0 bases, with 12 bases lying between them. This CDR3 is CASRPSGYSNQPQHF. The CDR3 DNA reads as TGTGCCAGCAGGCCGTCGGGGTATAGCAATCAGCCCCAGCATTTT. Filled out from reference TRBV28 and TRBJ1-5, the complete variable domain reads DVKVTQSSRYLVKRTGEKVFLECVQDMDHENMFWYRQDPGLGLRLIYFSYDVKMKEKGDIPEGYSVSREKKERFSLILESASTNQTSMYLCASRPSGYSNQPQHFGDGTRLSIL.

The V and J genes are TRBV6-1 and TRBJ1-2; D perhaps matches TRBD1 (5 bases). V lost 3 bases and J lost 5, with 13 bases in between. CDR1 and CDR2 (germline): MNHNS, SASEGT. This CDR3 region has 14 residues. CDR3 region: CASSDVQGWYGYTF. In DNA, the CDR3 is TGTGCCAGCAGTGATGTGCAGGGTTGGTATGGCTACACCTTC.

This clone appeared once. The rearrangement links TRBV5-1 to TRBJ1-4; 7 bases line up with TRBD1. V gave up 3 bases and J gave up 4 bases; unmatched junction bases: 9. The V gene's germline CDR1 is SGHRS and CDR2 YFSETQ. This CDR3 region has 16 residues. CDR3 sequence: CASSSTRQGDNEKLFF. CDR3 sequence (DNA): TGCGCCAGCAGCTCGACAAGACAGGGAGATAATGAAAAACTGTTTTTT.

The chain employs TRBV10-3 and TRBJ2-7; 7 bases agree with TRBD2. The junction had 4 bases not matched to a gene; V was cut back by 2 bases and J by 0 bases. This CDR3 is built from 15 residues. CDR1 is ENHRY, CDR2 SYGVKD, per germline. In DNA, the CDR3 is TGTGCCATCAGTGAGATGGCTAGCGGCTCCTACGAGCAGTACTTC. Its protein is CAISEMASGSYEQYF.

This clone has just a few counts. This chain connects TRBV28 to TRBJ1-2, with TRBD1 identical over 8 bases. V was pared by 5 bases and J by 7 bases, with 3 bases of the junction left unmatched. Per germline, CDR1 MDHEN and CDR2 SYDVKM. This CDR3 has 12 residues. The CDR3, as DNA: TGTGCCAGCAGTCCGACAGGGGCTGGCTACACCTTC. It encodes CASSPTGAGYTF.

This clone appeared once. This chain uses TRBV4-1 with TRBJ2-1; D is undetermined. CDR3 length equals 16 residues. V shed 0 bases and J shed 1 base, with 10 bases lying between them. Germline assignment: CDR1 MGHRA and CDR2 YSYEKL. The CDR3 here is CASSQDPAYSYNEQFF. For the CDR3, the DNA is TGCGCCAGCAGCCAAGATCCAGCGTATTCCTACAATGAGCAGTTCTTC.

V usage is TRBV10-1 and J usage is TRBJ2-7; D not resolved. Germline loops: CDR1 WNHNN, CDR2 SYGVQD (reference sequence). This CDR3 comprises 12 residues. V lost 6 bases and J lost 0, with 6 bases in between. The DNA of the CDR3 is TGCGCCAGCAGCCGGAGCTCCTACGAGCAGTACTTC. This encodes CASSRSSYEQYF.

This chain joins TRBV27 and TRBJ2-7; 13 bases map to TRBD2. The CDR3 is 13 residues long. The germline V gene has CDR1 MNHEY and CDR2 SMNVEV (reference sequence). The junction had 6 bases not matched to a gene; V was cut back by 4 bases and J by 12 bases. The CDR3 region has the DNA TGTGCCAGCAGTTCAGGACTAGCGGGAGTATGGTACTTC. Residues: CASSSGLAGVWYF.

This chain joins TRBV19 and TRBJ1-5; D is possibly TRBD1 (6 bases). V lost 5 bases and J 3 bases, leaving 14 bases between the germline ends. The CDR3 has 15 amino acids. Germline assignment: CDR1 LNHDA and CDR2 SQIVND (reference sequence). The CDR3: CASSSRDTYNQPQHF. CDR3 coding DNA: TGTGCCAGTAGTTCCCGGGACACATACAATCAGCCCCAGCATTTT.

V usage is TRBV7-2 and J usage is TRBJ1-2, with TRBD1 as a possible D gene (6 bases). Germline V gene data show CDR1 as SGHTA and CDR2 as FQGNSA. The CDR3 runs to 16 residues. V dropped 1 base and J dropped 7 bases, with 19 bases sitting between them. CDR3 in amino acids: CASSLDARGGVSGYTF. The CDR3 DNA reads TGTGCCAGCAGCTTAGACGCCAGAGGGGGTGTTAGTGGCTACACCTTC.

Here the CDR3 reads CASSEALEGLNTEAFF. The DNA for the CDR3 is TGTGCCAGCAGTGAAGCGCTAGAGGGATTGAACACTGAAGCTTTCTTT. The genes are TRBV2 and TRBJ1-1; D uncertain. This CDR3 is 16 amino acids long. Trimming stripped 0 bases from V and 0 bases from J, with 11 bases between. Germline CDR1 SNHLY, CDR2 FYNNEI.

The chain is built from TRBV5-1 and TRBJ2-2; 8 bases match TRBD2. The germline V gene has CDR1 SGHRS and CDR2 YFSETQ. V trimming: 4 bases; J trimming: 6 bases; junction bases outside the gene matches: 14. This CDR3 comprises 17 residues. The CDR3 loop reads CASSRVLAGVESGELFF. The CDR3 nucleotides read TGCGCCAGCAGCCGCGTCCTAGCGGGTGTAGAGTCCGGGGAGCTGTTTTTT.

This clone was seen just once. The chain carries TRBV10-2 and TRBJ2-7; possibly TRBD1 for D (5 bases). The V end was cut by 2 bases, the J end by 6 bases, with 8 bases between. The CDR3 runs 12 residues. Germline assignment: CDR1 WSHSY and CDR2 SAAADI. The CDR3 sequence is CASSEIRGEQYF. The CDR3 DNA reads TGCGCCAGCAGTGAGATTAGGGGCGAGCAGTACTTC.

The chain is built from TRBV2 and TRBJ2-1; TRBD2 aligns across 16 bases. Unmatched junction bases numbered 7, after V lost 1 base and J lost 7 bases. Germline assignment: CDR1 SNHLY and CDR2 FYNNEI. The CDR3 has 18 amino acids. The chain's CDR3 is CASSEEGLAGGPLNEQFF. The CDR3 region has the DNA TGTGCCAGCAGTGAAGAGGGACTAGCGGGAGGGCCCCTAAATGAGCAGTTCTTC. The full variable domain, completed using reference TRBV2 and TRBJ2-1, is EPEVTQTPSHQVTQMGQEVILRCVPISNHLYFYWYRQILGQKVEFLVSFYNNEISEKSEIFDDQFSVERPDGSNFTLKIRSTKLEDSAMYFCASSEEGLAGGPLNEQFFGPGTRLTVL.

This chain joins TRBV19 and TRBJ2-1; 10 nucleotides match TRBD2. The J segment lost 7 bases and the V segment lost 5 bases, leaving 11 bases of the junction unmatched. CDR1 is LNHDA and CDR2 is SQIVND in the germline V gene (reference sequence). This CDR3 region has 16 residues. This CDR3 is CASSPIMGLALNEQFF. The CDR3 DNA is TGTGCCAGTAGTCCGATAATGGGACTAGCGTTGAATGAGCAGTTCTTC.

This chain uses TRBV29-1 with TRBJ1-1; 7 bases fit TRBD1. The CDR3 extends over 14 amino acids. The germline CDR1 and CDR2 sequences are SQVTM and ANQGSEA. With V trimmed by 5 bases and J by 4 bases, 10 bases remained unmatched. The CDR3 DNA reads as TGCAGCGTTTGGACAGGAAGGGGACGCACTGAAGCTTTCTTT. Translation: CSVWTGRGRTEAFF. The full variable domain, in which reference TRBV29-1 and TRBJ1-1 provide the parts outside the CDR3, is SAVISQKPSRDICQRGTSLTIQCQVDSQVTMMFWYRQQPGQSLTLIATANQGSEATYESGFVIDKFPISRPNLTFSTLTVSNMSPEDSSIYLCSVWTGRGRTEAFFGQGTRLTVV.

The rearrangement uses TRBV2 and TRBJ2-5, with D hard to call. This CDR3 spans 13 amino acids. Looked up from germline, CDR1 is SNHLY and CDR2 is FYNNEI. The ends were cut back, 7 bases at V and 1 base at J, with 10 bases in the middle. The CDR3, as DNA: TGTGCCAGCAAAAGAGGCAGCCAAGAGACCCAGTACTTC. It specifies CASKRGSQETQYF.

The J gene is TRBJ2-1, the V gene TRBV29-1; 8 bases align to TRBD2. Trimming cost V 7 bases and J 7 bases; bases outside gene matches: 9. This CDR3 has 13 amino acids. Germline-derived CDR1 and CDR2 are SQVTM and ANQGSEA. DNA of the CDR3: TGCAGCGCCGGACGGGAGGGCCTGAATGAGCAGTTCTTC. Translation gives CSAGREGLNEQFF.